In this sample, the clone carrying this TCR beta chain turned up once. The method was immunoSEQ multiplex PCR; TCRdb's version includes in-frame clones alone and lacks a portion of them. This sample has about 130,000 clones, with about 90% found just once. This sample was included in a study of T cell responses to AZD1222 COVID-19 vaccine. The receptor was derived from an adult in good health. Sequenced material: peripheral blood, taken on day 0 of AZD1222 vaccination.

CDR3 amino acids: CASSPSRTESTEAFF. The CDR3, as DNA: TGTGCCAGCAGTCCTTCCAGGACGGAGAGCACTGAAGCTTTCTTT. The chain is built from TRBV2 and TRBJ1-1; no clear D gene. Germline loops: CDR1 SNHLY, CDR2 FYNNEI. CDR3 length: 15 residues. V lost 5 bases and J 4 bases, leaving 17 bases between the germline ends.